This T cell receptor beta chain was sequenced in a study of cytomegalovirus exposure and HLA in healthy donors. The PCR contained 60 Vbeta and 13 Jbeta primers. Some clones are missing from TCRdb's copy, which holds only in-frame ones; the method was immunoSEQ multiplex PCR. Of under 250,000 clones in the sample, about 85% were seen once. This donor's record omits CMV serostatus. The CDR3 contains 15 residues. V trimming: 5 bases; J trimming: 7 bases; junction bases outside the gene matches: 6. Germline CDR1 and CDR2: SGHTA and FQGNSA. This chain connects TRBV7-2 to TRBJ1-5; 12 bases are shared with TRBD1. Specimen: PBMCs. The origin of this receptor is a human donor in good health. CDR3 protein: CASSPRDRGPQPQHF. CDR3 nucleotides: TGTGCCAGCAGCCCAAGGGACAGGGGGCCGCAGCCCCAGCATTTT.